These 26 T cell receptor beta chains came from one sample sequenced in a study of T cell responses to AZD1222 COVID-19 vaccine. The repertoire was sequenced with immunoSEQ multiplex PCR; TCRdb's copy has only in-frame clones and lacks some. The sample includes 180,000 or so clones, about 92% of them seen just once. Here the sequenced sample was peripheral blood, taken 28 days after the second AZD1222 dose. These receptors were taken from an adult who received the AZD1222 COVID-19 vaccine.

This chain uses TRBV3-1 (or the pseudogene TRBV3-2) with TRBJ2-5; perhaps TRBD1 as D (6 bases). The V end was cut by 1 base, the J end by 6 bases, with 15 bases between. In germline, CDR1 is LGHDT, CDR2 YNNKEL (reference sequence). The CDR3 runs 15 residues. The CDR3 bases are TGTGCCAGCAGCCAAGGGTCTGGACAGACGCAGACCCAGTACTTC. It specifies CASSQGSGQTQTQYF.

This clone showed up just once. V gene TRBV12-2 combines with J gene TRBJ1-1. TRBV12-2 is termed a pseudogene. The CDR3 runs to 13 residues. The CDR3 DNA sequence: TGTGCAAGTCGCTCCTTGCGGGCCGCTGAAGCTTTCTTT. Residues: CASRSLRAAEAFF.

The CDR3: CAWRDDRGYGYTF. DNA for the CDR3: TGTGCCTGGAGAGACGACAGGGGCTATGGCTACACCTTC. The rearrangement uses TRBV30 and TRBJ1-2, with 8 bases identical to TRBD1. Trimming removed 3 bases from V and 4 bases from J; junction bases left unmatched: 4. This CDR3 is 13 amino acids long. CDR1 is GTSNPN and CDR2 is SVGIG in the germline V gene (reference sequence).

The chain uses TRBV11-2 and TRBJ1-3; 8 positions match TRBD1. CDR1 and CDR2 (germline): SGHAT, FQNNGV. J lost 0 bases, V lost 5 bases, and 3 bases had no gene match. The CDR3 runs 15 residues. The chain's CDR3 is CASSRDRTSGNTIYF. DNA of the CDR3: TGTGCCAGCAGCCGGGACAGGACCTCTGGAAACACCATATATTTT. Filled out from reference TRBV11-2 and TRBJ1-3, the complete variable domain reads EAGVAQSPRYKIIEKRQSVAFWCNPISGHATLYWYQQILGQGPKLLIQFQNNGVVDDSQLPKDRFSAERLKGVDSTLKIQPAKLEDSAVYLCASSRDRTSGNTIYFGEGSWLTVV.

V and J are TRBV19 and TRBJ2-6; no firm D call. Trimming took off 4 bases at V and 1 base at J, with 5 bases between the two ends. Germline CDR1 LNHDA, CDR2 SQIVND (reference sequence). This CDR3 contains 14 residues. CDR3: CASSTGSGANVLTF. As DNA, the CDR3 is TGTGCCAGTAGTACAGGATCTGGGGCCAACGTCCTGACTTTC.

A word on this clone: Different DNA sequences within this sample yield the same CDR3. The gene calls are TRBV6-5 and TRBJ1-2; 7 nucleotides align to TRBD1. CDR3 length: 13 residues. Germline CDR1 and CDR2: MNHEY and SVGAGI. V lost 8 bases and J lost 0; bases outside the gene matches: 3. The CDR3, as DNA: TGTGCCAGCCGGACAGGAGCTAACTATGGCTACACCTTC. It specifies CASRTGANYGYTF.

This clone was seen a single time. The chain carries TRBV2 and TRBJ2-7; TRBD2 matches at 8 bases. Trimming removed 4 bases from V and 7 bases from J; junction bases left unmatched: 3. The CDR3 extends over 12 amino acids. Germline V gene lookup returns CDR1 SNHLY and CDR2 FYNNEI. CDR3 residues: CASSAQRGEQYF. In nucleotides, the CDR3 is TGTGCCAGCAGTGCCCAGCGGGGGGAGCAGTACTTC.

The chain recombines TRBV5-1 with TRBJ1-6; 10 bases are shared with TRBD1. Germline V lookup: CDR1 SGHRS, CDR2 YFSETQ. The V segment lost 1 base and the J segment 7 bases; nucleotides outside the gene matches: 2. The CDR3 runs to 15 residues. CDR3 nucleotide sequence: TGCGCCAGCAGCTTGTTGGGACAGGGGAATTCACCCCTCCACTTT. Translation gives CASSLLGQGNSPLHF.

V usage is TRBV12-3 or TRBV12-4 and J usage is TRBJ1-4, with unresolved D. The CDR3 is 13 amino acids. V was pared by 1 base and J by 8 bases, with 8 bases between. The CDR3 spells CASSLGRAEKLFF. The CDR3 DNA sequence: TGTGCCAGCAGTTTAGGGAGGGCAGAAAAACTGTTTTTT.

The V call is TRBV2, the J call TRBJ2-2; TRBD2 agrees at 13 bases. This CDR3 is built from 16 residues. Looked up from germline, CDR1 is SNHLY and CDR2 is FYNNEI. The V and J ends lost 7 bases and 7 bases, in that order; junction bases with no gene match: 9. CDR3 sequence: CASTLTSGRIGGELFF. As DNA, the CDR3 is TGTGCCAGCACCTTGACTAGCGGGAGGATAGGCGGGGAGCTGTTTTTT.

The rearrangement joins TRBV10-3 to TRBJ2-7; 11 bases match TRBD2. V trimming: 0 bases; J trimming: 6 bases; junction bases outside the gene matches: 7. Per germline, CDR1 ENHRY and CDR2 SYGVKD. The CDR3 covers 16 residues. CDR3: CAISESVAGGPGEQYF. CDR3 DNA: TGTGCCATCAGTGAGTCGGTAGCGGGAGGGCCTGGCGAGCAGTACTTC.

This clone showed up just a few times. The chain carries TRBV4-1 and TRBJ1-2; tentative D call: TRBD1 (5 bases). This CDR3 has 15 residues. CDR1 is MGHRA, CDR2 YSYEKL, per germline. The ends were cut back, 4 bases at V and 2 bases at J, with 14 bases in the middle. CDR3 region: CASSPRLDTNYGYTF. CDR3 nucleotides: TGCGCCAGCAGCCCGAGATTGGACACGAACTATGGCTACACCTTC.

This chain connects TRBV3-1 (or the pseudogene TRBV3-2) to TRBJ2-4; D gene ambiguous. Deletions cut 0 bases from V and 2 bases from J, with 11 bases between. Germline V gene sequence: CDR1 LGHDT, CDR2 YNNKEL (reference sequence). The length of the CDR3 is 16 residues. Written as DNA, the CDR3 is TGTGCCAGCAGCCAAGAGGGGTACCTAACCAAAAACATTCAGTACTTC. Amino acid sequence: CASSQEGYLTKNIQYF.

The J gene is TRBJ2-7, the V gene TRBV6-2 or TRBV6-3; 8 bases fit TRBD2. Unmatched junction bases numbered 11, after V lost 2 bases and J lost 5 bases. This CDR3 has 16 amino acids. Per the germline V gene, CDR1 is MNHEY and CDR2 is SVGEGT. CDR3 coding DNA: TGTGCCAGCAGTTACCCAAAGACGGGAGGGCCCCACGAGCAGTACTTC. Encoded protein: CASSYPKTGGPHEQYF.

The CDR3, as DNA: TGTGCCAGCAGCTTTGAGGGGCGCTCCTACAATGAGCAGTTCTTC. It specifies CASSFEGRSYNEQFF. The genes are TRBV5-6 and TRBJ2-1; D tentatively fits TRBD1 or TRBD2 (5 bases each). In germline, CDR1 is SGHDT, CDR2 YYEEEE. CDR3 length equals 15 residues. The V end was cut by 2 bases, the J end by 0 bases, with 9 bases between.

The gene calls are TRBV19 and TRBJ1-1; D is uncertain. The CDR3 is 15 amino acids. Germline V gives CDR1 LNHDA, CDR2 SQIVND (reference sequence). With 7 bases removed from V and 0 bases from J, the gap between germline ends came to 15 bases. The CDR3 DNA reads as TGTGCCAGTACCCCGGCAGGCCTCCTGAACACTGAAGCTTTCTTT. Residues: CASTPAGLLNTEAFF.

This chain connects TRBV7-2 to TRBJ1-1; no clear D gene. V was pared by 3 bases and J by 4 bases, with 15 bases between. From germline, CDR1 is SGHTA and CDR2 FQGNSA. CDR3 length equals 15 residues. The CDR3 spells CASSFGPVSVTEAFF. The CDR3 nucleotides are TGTGCCAGCAGCTTCGGGCCTGTTTCGGTCACTGAAGCTTTCTTT.

This chain links TRBV5-1 with TRBJ2-2, with 8 bases matching TRBD2. Trimming removed 3 bases from V and 0 bases from J; junction bases left unmatched: 7. This CDR3 has 17 residues. Germline V CDR1 and CDR2: SGHRS, YFSETQ. As DNA, the CDR3 is TGCGCCAGCAGCTCCTCCCTACTAGCGGCGAACACCGGGGAGCTGTTTTTT. Its translation: CASSSSLLAANTGELFF.

The rearrangement links TRBV27 to TRBJ2-7, with D perhaps assigned TRBD1 or TRBD2 (5 bases each). The CDR3 runs to 17 residues. The V end was cut by 2 bases, the J end by 2 bases, with 19 bases between. The germline gives CDR1 MNHEY, CDR2 SMNVEV (reference sequence). DNA for the CDR3: TGTGCCAGCAGTTTAACATGGGTTAGGGGAGCGGCCTACGAGCAGTACTTC. As protein: CASSLTWVRGAAYEQYF.

The V gene is TRBV6-5, the J gene TRBJ1-1; D possibly corresponds to TRBD1 (5 bases). Germline lookup yields CDR1 MNHEY and CDR2 SVGAGI. Trimming shortened V by 6 bases and J by 1 base, and 12 bases separated the two germline ends. The length of the CDR3 is 14 residues. The chain's CDR3 is CASSRGDRNTEAFF. In DNA form, the CDR3 reads TGTGCCAGCAGCCGAGGGGATCGGAACACTGAAGCTTTCTTT.

The chain has TRBV4-3 and TRBJ2-4; TRBD2 agrees at 7 bases. The junction had 17 bases not matched to a gene; V was cut back by 4 bases and J by 2 bases. This CDR3 comprises 19 residues. Germline CDR1 reads LGHNA; CDR2 reads YSLEER. For the CDR3, the DNA is TGCGCCAGCAGCCCATCTAGCGGAGGGCCAACCTTTACCAAAAACATTCAGTACTTC. It encodes CASSPSSGGPTFTKNIQYF.

This chain connects TRBV6-5 to TRBJ1-5, with D maybe TRBD1 (6 bases). Trimming pared 0 bases from V and 7 bases from J, leaving 10 bases between. CDR3 length: 14 residues. The germline V gene encodes CDR1 MNHEY and CDR2 SVGAGI. CDR3 sequence: CASSYSRGGQPQHF. The DNA of the CDR3 is TGTGCCAGCAGTTACTCAAGGGGGGGACAGCCCCAGCATTTT.

J is TRBJ2-3 and V is TRBV24-1; D is unclear. Germline V lookup: CDR1 KGHDR, CDR2 SFDVKD. The V end was cut by 4 bases, the J end by 2 bases, with 6 bases between. The CDR3 is 13 residues long. CDR3 loop: CATSDRNTDTQYF. The CDR3 DNA reads TGTGCCACCAGTGACAGAAACACAGATACGCAGTATTTT.

V usage is TRBV29-1 and J usage is TRBJ2-7, with D perhaps TRBD2 (7 bases). V was pared by 3 bases and J by 3 bases, with 18 bases between. CDR1 and CDR2 (germline): SQVTM, ANQGSEA. The length of the CDR3 is 15 residues. This CDR3 is CSVEVGGLVGYEQYF. The CDR3 bases are TGCAGCGTTGAGGTCGGGGGGCTGGTGGGCTACGAGCAGTACTTC.

The chain is built from TRBV7-6 and TRBJ2-1; TRBD2 matches at 8 bases. Germline V gene lookup returns CDR1 SGHVS and CDR2 FNYEAQ. Losses at the gene ends were 1 base for V and 7 bases for J; bases not matched to a gene: 3. The CDR3 extends over 14 amino acids. CDR3 bases: TGTGCCAGCAGCTTAGGAGGGACTAGGAATGAGCAGTTCTTC. Its protein product is CASSLGGTRNEQFF.

V and J are TRBV6-6 and TRBJ1-1, with D perhaps TRBD1 (5 bases). The CDR3 is made up of 15 amino acids. The V end lost 4 bases, the J end lost 4 bases, and 16 bases lay between the germline ends. Germline V CDR1 and CDR2: MNHNY, SVGAGI (reference sequence). The CDR3 DNA follows: TGTGCCAGCAGTTTAACAGGATCCCTGGGCACTGAAGCTTTCTTT. It is translated as CASSLTGSLGTEAFF.